Following are 32 T cell receptor beta chains from one sample sequenced in a study of cytomegalovirus exposure and HLA in healthy donors. The PCR employed 60 Vbeta primers together with 13 Jbeta primers. Libraries were prepared by immunoSEQ multiplex PCR; TCRdb keeps only in-frame clonotypes and omits some of them. Its clone listing holds 95,000 to 150,000 clones. The sequenced sample was PBMCs. The source is a young man in good health and CMV-seronegative.

The rearrangement uses TRBV7-9 and TRBJ1-5; no reliable D call. Germline values: CDR1 SEHNR, CDR2 FQNEAQ (reference sequence). The CDR3 length is 14 residues. Trimming took off 5 bases at V and 5 bases at J, with 13 bases between the two ends. The CDR3 is CASSLLGLDQPQHF. The CDR3 DNA is TGTGCCAGCAGCCTACTTGGACTTGATCAGCCCCAGCATTTT.

To note about this clone: The sample contains more than one DNA sequence encoding this CDR3. This chain joins TRBV19 and TRBJ2-1, with 10 positions matching TRBD1. Germline lookup yields CDR1 LNHDA and CDR2 SQIVND (reference sequence). V dropped 6 bases and J dropped 8; count of bases not matched to a gene: 7. The CDR3 contains 14 residues. CDR3 sequence: CASSRDRGGDEQFF. CDR3 sequence (DNA): TGTGCCAGTAGCCGGGACAGGGGAGGCGATGAGCAGTTCTTC.

The chain recombines TRBV5-6 with TRBJ2-7; 8 bases map to TRBD1. V was clipped by 4 bases and J by 3 bases; unmatched bases: 6. Germline-derived CDR1 and CDR2 are SGHDT and YYEEEE. The CDR3 loop spans 14 amino acids. CDR3 bases: TGTGCCAGCAGCGTCCCGGGACAGGTCTACGAGCAGTACTTC. Translating gives CASSVPGQVYEQYF.

The CDR3 protein is CASSQRVIEGEAFF. For the CDR3, the DNA is TGCGCCAGCAGCCAAAGGGTTATAGAGGGAGAAGCTTTCTTT. The chain joins TRBV4-1 to TRBJ1-1; D not certain. Germline CDR1 MGHRA, CDR2 YSYEKL. Between the trimmed V and J ends, which lost 2 bases and 8 bases, there was a span of 15 bases. The length of the CDR3 is 14 residues.

The chain uses TRBV11-1 and TRBJ2-5; D possibly corresponds to TRBD1 (5 bases). Germline V CDR1 and CDR2: SGHAT, FQDESV (reference sequence). V was clipped by 3 bases and J by 3 bases, with 8 bases between them. The CDR3 has 13 residues. DNA of the CDR3: TGTGCCAGCAGCTTGGGCAGGGAAGAGACCCAGTACTTC. Translation: CASSLGREETQYF.

The V call is TRBV30, the J call TRBJ1-1, with D tentatively TRBD1 (5 bases). CDR1 GTSNPN and CDR2 SVGIG come from the germline V gene (reference sequence). This CDR3 comprises 13 residues. Trimming took 0 bases from V and 4 from J, leaving 9 bases between them. The CDR3 DNA reads TGTGCCTGGAGTGTTGACAGAACCACTGAAGCTTTCTTT. It yields the protein CAWSVDRTTEAFF.

The V call is TRBV27, the J call TRBJ2-7; maybe TRBD1 (6 bases). Germline values: CDR1 MNHEY, CDR2 SMNVEV (reference sequence). V gave up 5 bases and J gave up 6 bases, with 17 bases separating them. The CDR3 totals 14 residues. CDR3 nucleotide sequence: TGTGCCAGCAGTAACAGGGACCTTGTATCCGAGCAGTACTTC. Encoded protein: CASSNRDLVSEQYF.

The rearrangement links TRBV5-4 to TRBJ2-7; TRBD2 aligns across 13 bases. Unmatched junction bases numbered 1, after V lost 2 bases and J lost 5 bases. The CDR3 covers 14 residues. Germline CDR1 reads SGHNT; CDR2 reads YYREEE (reference sequence). In nucleotides, the CDR3 is TGTGCCAGCAGCTTCGGGACTAGCGGGAACGAGCAGTACTTC. Protein sequence: CASSFGTSGNEQYF.

This chain joins TRBV7-8 and TRBJ2-1, with 13 positions matching TRBD2. J was trimmed by 5 bases and V by 3 bases; bases with no gene match: 7. The CDR3 has 17 residues. Looked up from germline, CDR1 is SGHVS and CDR2 is FQNEAQ. CDR3 loop: CASSFPTGTSGNNEQFF. As DNA, the CDR3 is TGTGCCAGCAGCTTTCCCACCGGGACTAGCGGGAACAATGAGCAGTTCTTC.

The rearrangement joins TRBV7-9 to TRBJ2-7, with 13 bases matching TRBD2. Looked up from germline, CDR1 is SEHNR and CDR2 is FQNEAQ (reference sequence). The CDR3 totals 17 residues. V dropped 5 bases and J dropped 5; count of bases not matched to a gene: 12. CDR3 sequence (DNA): TGTGCCAGCAGCAACCAGGCTTGGACTAGCGGGAGTGACGAGCAGTACTTC. This codes for CASSNQAWTSGSDEQYF.

This chain connects TRBV28 to TRBJ2-5, with 7 bases lining up with TRBD1. The germline gives CDR1 MDHEN, CDR2 SYDVKM. The V segment lost 6 bases and the J segment 2 bases; nucleotides outside the gene matches: 12. The CDR3 has 16 residues. The CDR3 sequence: CASSQGDSTTQETQYF. The CDR3 region has the DNA TGTGCCAGCAGCCAAGGGGACAGTACAACACAAGAGACCCAGTACTTC. The variable domain in full, completed from reference TRBV28 and TRBJ2-5, reads DVKVTQSSRYLVKRTGEKVFLECVQDMDHENMFWYRQDPGLGLRLIYFSYDVKMKEKGDIPEGYSVSREKKERFSLILESASTNQTSMYLCASSQGDSTTQETQYFGPGTRLLVL.

The V call is TRBV28, the J call TRBJ1-2, with 9 positions matching TRBD1. This CDR3 spans 14 amino acids. Germline V gene data show CDR1 as MDHEN and CDR2 as SYDVKM. V lost 5 bases, J lost 7 bases, and 8 bases stayed unmatched. The CDR3 is CASSLTTGGIGYTF. DNA for the CDR3: TGTGCCAGCAGTCTTACGACAGGGGGGATTGGCTACACCTTC.

The chain is built from TRBV7-9 and TRBJ2-5; 10 bases map to TRBD1. The J call may be incorrect, as the DNA end agrees better with TRBJ2-7. Germline V gene data show CDR1 as SEHNR and CDR2 as FQNEAQ (reference sequence). CDR3 length: 16 amino acids. In nucleotides, the CDR3 is TGTGCCAGCAGCTCTACCGGGACAGGGGTGGAGGACGAGCAGTACTTC. This encodes CASSSTGTGVEDEQYF.

The chain is built from TRBV27 and TRBJ2-3; 13 bases agree with TRBD2. The CDR3 covers 17 residues. From germline, CDR1 is MNHEY and CDR2 SMNVEV (reference sequence). The J segment lost 5 bases and the V segment lost 5 bases, leaving 10 bases of the junction unmatched. The CDR3 DNA reads as TGTGCCAGCAGTCCATCCGGGACTAGCGGGATGGTAGATACGCAGTATTTT. Its translation is CASSPSGTSGMVDTQYF.

The V call is TRBV27, the J call TRBJ2-7; the match to TRBD1 covers 7 bases. V shed 4 bases and J 4 bases; nucleotides not matched to a gene: 13. The germline V gene has CDR1 MNHEY and CDR2 SMNVEV (reference sequence). The length of the CDR3 is 16 residues. CDR3 nucleotides: TGTGCCAGCAGTTCATTACAGGGGAATAAGATTTACGAGCAGTACTTC. The encoded protein is CASSSLQGNKIYEQYF.

The chain is built from TRBV28 and TRBJ1-6, with a weak D call TRBD1 (6 bases). The V end lost 3 bases, the J end lost 2 bases, and 23 bases lay between the germline ends. CDR3 length equals 20 residues. Germline lookup yields CDR1 MDHEN and CDR2 SYDVKM. CDR3 amino acids: CASSLYLRQDPRTYNSPLHF. CDR3 DNA sequence: TGTGCCAGCAGTTTGTATTTGAGACAGGACCCGCGAACCTATAATTCACCCCTCCACTTT.

The chain combines TRBV21-1 with TRBJ2-2; TRBD2 is the table's D call and was not checked against the DNA. TRBV21-1 is a listed pseudogene. The CDR3 totals 15 residues. DNA of the CDR3: TGTGCCAGCAGCACCCCAGGACTCCTCACCGGGGAGCTGTTTTTT. This codes for CASSTPGLLTGELFF.

The rearrangement joins TRBV11-2 to TRBJ2-7, with TRBD2 matching over 7 bases. There are 14 residues in the CDR3. Germline CDR1 is SGHAT and CDR2 is FQNNGV. Unmatched junction bases numbered 7, after V lost 3 bases and J lost 5 bases. The CDR3 coding sequence is TGTGCCAGCAGCTTTGAACGGGAGGTCCACGAGCAGTACTTC. Translation: CASSFEREVHEQYF.

The chain combines TRBV11-2 with TRBJ2-7, with 10 bases that match TRBD2. Looked up from germline, CDR1 is SGHAT and CDR2 is FQNNGV. Losses at the gene ends were 3 bases for V and 3 bases for J; bases not matched to a gene: 14. CDR3 length: 18 residues. CDR3: CASSFTLMLAGEYYEQYF. The CDR3, as DNA: TGTGCCAGCAGCTTCACCCTAATGCTAGCGGGAGAGTACTACGAGCAGTACTTC.

The CDR3 spells CASGDRRYSPGGYTF. CDR3 bases: TGCGCCAGCGGAGACAGGCGCTACTCACCAGGTGGCTACACCTTC. The chain has TRBV4-1 and TRBJ1-2, with D tentatively TRBD1 (6 bases). Germline CDR1 and CDR2: MGHRA and YSYEKL. This CDR3 has 15 amino acids. V was pared by 8 bases and J by 7 bases, with 23 bases between.

In DNA form, the CDR3 reads TGTGCCAGCAAAGTACAGGGGAACACCGGGGAGCTGTTTTTT. Encoded protein: CASKVQGNTGELFF. The chain links TRBV2 to TRBJ2-2; tentative D call: TRBD1 (6 bases). Germline assignment: CDR1 SNHLY and CDR2 FYNNEI. There are 14 residues in the CDR3. The V and J ends lost 7 bases and 1 base respectively, with 10 bases between them.

The genes are TRBV5-6 and TRBJ1-6, with D possibly being TRBD1 (6 bases). Per the germline V gene, CDR1 is SGHDT and CDR2 is YYEEEE. Trimming took 0 bases from V and 7 from J, leaving 17 bases between them. This CDR3 has 17 residues. This CDR3 reads CASSLGTRQALNSPLHF. CDR3 in DNA: TGTGCCAGCAGCTTGGGGACGAGACAGGCTCTCAATTCACCCCTCCACTTT.

The chain combines TRBV9 with TRBJ1-1; the D gene is possibly TRBD1 (5 bases). CDR3 length: 13 residues. The germline CDR1 and CDR2 sequences are SGDLS and YYNGEE. V gave up 4 bases and J gave up 2 bases, with 9 bases separating them. The CDR3 reads CASSRGGNTEAFF. The CDR3 DNA follows: TGTGCCAGCAGCCGGGGGGGTAACACTGAAGCTTTCTTT. Drawing the rest from reference TRBV9 and TRBJ1-1, the complete variable domain is DSGVTQTPKHLITATGQRVTLRCSPRSGDLSVYWYQQSLDQGLQFLIQYYNGEERAKGNILERFSAQQFPDLHSELNLSSLELGDSALYFCASSRGGNTEAFFGQGTRLTVV.

The chain recombines TRBV6-6 with TRBJ1-4, with TRBD1 matching 8 bases. V dropped 7 bases and J dropped 8; count of bases not matched to a gene: 9. The CDR3 consists of 14 residues. Germline-derived CDR1 and CDR2 are MNHNY and SVGAGI (reference sequence). Here the CDR3 reads CASKSTGAREKLFF. The CDR3 DNA sequence: TGTGCCAGCAAATCGACAGGGGCGCGAGAAAAACTGTTTTTT.

The chain combines TRBV19 with TRBJ2-7, with 7 bases that match TRBD1. The V segment lost 1 base and the J segment 6 bases; nucleotides outside the gene matches: 6. Germline V lookup: CDR1 LNHDA, CDR2 SQIVND (reference sequence). This CDR3 contains 14 residues. CDR3 region: CASSIASQGREQYF. In nucleotides, the CDR3 is TGTGCCAGTAGTATAGCTTCACAGGGGCGCGAGCAGTACTTC.

The chain uses TRBV19 and TRBJ2-1; D possibly corresponds to TRBD2 (5 bases). The germline CDR1 and CDR2 sequences are LNHDA and SQIVND (reference sequence). V was clipped by 2 bases and J by 2 bases, with 10 bases between them. This CDR3 is 15 amino acids long. This chain's CDR3 is CASSINGLTYNEQFF. CDR3 nucleotides: TGTGCCAGTAGTATAAACGGACTGACCTACAATGAGCAGTTCTTC.

V gene TRBV29-1 combines with J gene TRBJ2-7; D gene ambiguous. Trimming cost V 4 bases and J 2 bases, with 12 bases left between them. Looked up from germline, CDR1 is SQVTM and CDR2 is ANQGSEA. The CDR3 is made up of 13 amino acids. The CDR3 sequence is CSVVGPLTYEQYF. The CDR3 DNA reads TGCAGCGTTGTGGGCCCCCTGACCTACGAGCAGTACTTC.

The V call is TRBV4-2, the J call TRBJ2-2; a weak D match, TRBD1 (6 bases). The CDR3 is made up of 14 amino acids. CDR1 LGHNA and CDR2 YNFKEQ come from the germline V gene. Trimming cost V 4 bases and J 3 bases, with 9 bases left between them. As DNA, the CDR3 is TGTGCCAGCAGCCCAAACAGGGACACCGGGGAGCTGTTTTTT. It is translated as CASSPNRDTGELFF.

V is TRBV6-5 and J is TRBJ2-1, with 7 bases lining up with TRBD1. The CDR3 spans 14 residues. Germline CDR1 is MNHEY and CDR2 is SVGAGI. J lost 4 bases, V lost 6 bases, and 6 bases had no gene match. The CDR3 region is CASRDRPKYNEQFF. CDR3 DNA: TGTGCCAGCAGGGACAGGCCCAAATACAATGAGCAGTTCTTC.

J is TRBJ2-2 and V is TRBV4-1; 8 bases map to TRBD1. The CDR3 loop spans 16 amino acids. Germline CDR1 reads MGHRA; CDR2 reads YSYEKL. V was pared by 2 bases and J by 4 bases, with 6 bases of the junction left unmatched. CDR3 sequence reads: CASSQSRTGTTGELFF. CDR3 bases: TGCGCCAGCAGCCAAAGCCGGACAGGGACCACCGGGGAGCTGTTTTTT.

V and J are TRBV30 and TRBJ2-1; the D gene is possibly TRBD1 (5 bases). Germline lookup yields CDR1 GTSNPN and CDR2 SVGIG (reference sequence). CDR3 length: 12 residues. V shed 3 bases and J shed 8 bases, with 11 bases lying between them. CDR3 residues: CAWSASRDEQFF. CDR3 nucleotide sequence: TGTGCCTGGAGCGCATCCAGGGATGAGCAGTTCTTC.

J is TRBJ1-5 and V is TRBV5-6; D call uncertain. Germline V lookup: CDR1 SGHDT, CDR2 YYEEEE. The CDR3 sequence is 15 residues long. V shed 0 bases and J shed 7 bases, with 14 bases lying between them. This chain's CDR3 is CASSLAGGLRQPQHF. The CDR3 coding sequence is TGTGCCAGCAGCTTGGCCGGAGGGCTTCGCCAGCCCCAGCATTTT.